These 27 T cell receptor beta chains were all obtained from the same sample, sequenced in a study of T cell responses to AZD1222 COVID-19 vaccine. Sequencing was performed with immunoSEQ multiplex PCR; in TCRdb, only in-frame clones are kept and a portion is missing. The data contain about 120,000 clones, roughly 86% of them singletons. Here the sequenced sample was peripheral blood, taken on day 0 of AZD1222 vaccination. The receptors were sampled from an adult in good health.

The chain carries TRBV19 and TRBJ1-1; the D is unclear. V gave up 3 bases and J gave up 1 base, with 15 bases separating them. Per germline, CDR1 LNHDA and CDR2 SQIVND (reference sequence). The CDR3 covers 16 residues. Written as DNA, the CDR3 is TGTGCCAGTAGTATTCTCTCAGGTTCTGGGAACACTGAAGCTTTCTTT. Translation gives CASSILSGSGNTEAFF.

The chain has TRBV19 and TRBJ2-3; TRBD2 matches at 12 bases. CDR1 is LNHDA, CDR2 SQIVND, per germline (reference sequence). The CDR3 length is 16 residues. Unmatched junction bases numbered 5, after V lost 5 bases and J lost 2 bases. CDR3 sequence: CASSLTSGGLTDTQYF. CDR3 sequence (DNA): TGTGCCAGTAGTCTGACTAGCGGGGGTCTCACAGATACGCAGTATTTT.

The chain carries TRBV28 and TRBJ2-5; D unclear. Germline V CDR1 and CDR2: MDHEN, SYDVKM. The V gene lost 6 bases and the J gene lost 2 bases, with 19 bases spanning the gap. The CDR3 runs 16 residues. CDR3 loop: CASSPPNSRPQETQYF. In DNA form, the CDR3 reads TGTGCCAGCAGCCCCCCGAATAGCCGCCCACAAGAGACCCAGTACTTC.

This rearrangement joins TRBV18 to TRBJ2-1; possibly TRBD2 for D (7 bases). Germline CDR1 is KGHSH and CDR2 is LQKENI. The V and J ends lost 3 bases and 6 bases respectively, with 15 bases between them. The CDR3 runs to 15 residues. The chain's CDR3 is CASSPWAGEGNEQFF. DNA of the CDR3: TGTGCCAGCTCACCTTGGGCAGGGGAGGGCAATGAGCAGTTCTTC. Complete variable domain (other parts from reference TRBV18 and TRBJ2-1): NAGVMQNPRHLVRRRGQEARLRCSPMKGHSHVYWYRQLPEEGLKFMVYLQKENIIDESGMPKERFSAEFPKEGPSILRIQQVVRGDSAAYFCASSPWAGEGNEQFFGPGTRLTVL.

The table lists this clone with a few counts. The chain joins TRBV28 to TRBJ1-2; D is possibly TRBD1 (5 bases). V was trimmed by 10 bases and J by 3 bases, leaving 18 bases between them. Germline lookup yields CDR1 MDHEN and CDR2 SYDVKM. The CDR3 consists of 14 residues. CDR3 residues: CATSGGFSDYGYTF. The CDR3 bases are TGTGCCACTTCGGGGGGGTTTAGCGACTATGGCTACACCTTC.

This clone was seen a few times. The CDR3 reads CASSQGQISGRLTDTQYF. CDR3 bases: TGTGCCAGCAGCCAAGGCCAAATTAGCGGGAGGCTGACAGATACGCAGTATTTT. This rearrangement joins TRBV7-9 to TRBJ2-3; 10 bases match TRBD2. The CDR3 length is 18 residues. V dropped 5 bases and J dropped 3; count of bases not matched to a gene: 14. Germline-derived CDR1 and CDR2 are SEHNR and FQNEAQ (reference sequence).

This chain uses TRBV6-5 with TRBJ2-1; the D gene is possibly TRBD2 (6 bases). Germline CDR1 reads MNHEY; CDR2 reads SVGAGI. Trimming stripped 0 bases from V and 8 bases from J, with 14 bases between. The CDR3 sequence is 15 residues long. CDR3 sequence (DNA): TGTGCCAGCAGTTACTCGAGACTAGTTGTCCATGAGCAGTTCTTC. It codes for CASSYSRLVVHEQFF.

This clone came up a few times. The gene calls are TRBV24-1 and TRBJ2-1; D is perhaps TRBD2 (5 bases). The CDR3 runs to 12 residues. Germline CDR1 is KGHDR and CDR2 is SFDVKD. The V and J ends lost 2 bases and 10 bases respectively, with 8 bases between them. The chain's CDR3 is CATSDSVAEQFF. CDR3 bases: TGTGCCACCAGTGATTCTGTAGCGGAGCAGTTCTTC.

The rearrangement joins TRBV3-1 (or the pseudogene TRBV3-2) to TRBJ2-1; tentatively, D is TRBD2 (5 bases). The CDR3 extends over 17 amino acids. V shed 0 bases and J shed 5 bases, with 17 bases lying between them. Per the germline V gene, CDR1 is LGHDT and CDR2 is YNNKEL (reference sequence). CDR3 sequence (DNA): TGTGCCAGCAGCCAAGATGGGTCCCCCGGGGATAACAATGAGCAGTTCTTC. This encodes CASSQDGSPGDNNEQFF.

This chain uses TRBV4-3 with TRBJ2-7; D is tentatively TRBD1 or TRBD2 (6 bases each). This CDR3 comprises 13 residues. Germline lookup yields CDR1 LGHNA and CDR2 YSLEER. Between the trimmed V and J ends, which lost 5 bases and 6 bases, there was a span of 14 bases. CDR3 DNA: TGCGCCAGCAGCGGGGATACGGGGGCCGAGCAGTACTTC. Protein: CASSGDTGAEQYF.

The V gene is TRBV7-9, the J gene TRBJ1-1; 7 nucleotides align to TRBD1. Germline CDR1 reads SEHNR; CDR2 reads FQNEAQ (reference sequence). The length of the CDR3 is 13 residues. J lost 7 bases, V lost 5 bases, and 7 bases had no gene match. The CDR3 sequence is CASSPSGTVEAFF. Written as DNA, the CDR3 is TGTGCCAGCAGCCCATCCGGGACAGTTGAAGCTTTCTTT.

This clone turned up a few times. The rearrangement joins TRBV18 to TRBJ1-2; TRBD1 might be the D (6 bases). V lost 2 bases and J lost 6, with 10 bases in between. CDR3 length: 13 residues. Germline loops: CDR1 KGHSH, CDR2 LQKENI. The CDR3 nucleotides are TGTGCCAGCTCACCAAACAGGGAGGATGGCTACACCTTC. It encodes CASSPNREDGYTF. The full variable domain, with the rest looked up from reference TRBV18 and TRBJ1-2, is NAGVMQNPRHLVRRRGQEARLRCSPMKGHSHVYWYRQLPEEGLKFMVYLQKENIIDESGMPKERFSAEFPKEGPSILRIQQVVRGDSAAYFCASSPNREDGYTFGSGTRLTVV.

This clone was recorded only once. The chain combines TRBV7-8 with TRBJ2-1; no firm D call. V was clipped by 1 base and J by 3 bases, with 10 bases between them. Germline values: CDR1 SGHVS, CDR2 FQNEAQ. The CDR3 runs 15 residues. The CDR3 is CASSLEVSDYNEQFF. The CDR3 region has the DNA TGTGCCAGCAGCTTAGAGGTATCCGACTACAATGAGCAGTTCTTC.

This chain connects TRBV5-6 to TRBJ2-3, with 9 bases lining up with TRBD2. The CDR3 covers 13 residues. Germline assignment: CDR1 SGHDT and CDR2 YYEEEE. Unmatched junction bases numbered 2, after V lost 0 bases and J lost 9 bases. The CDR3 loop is CASSLAAGGTQYF. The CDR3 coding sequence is TGTGCCAGCAGCTTGGCCGCGGGGGGGACGCAGTATTTT.

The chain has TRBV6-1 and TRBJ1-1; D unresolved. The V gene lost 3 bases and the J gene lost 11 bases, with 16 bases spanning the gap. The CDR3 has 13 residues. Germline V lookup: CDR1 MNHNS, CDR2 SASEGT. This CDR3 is CASSEGISIFAFF. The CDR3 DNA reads TGTGCCAGCAGTGAGGGCATATCCATCTTTGCTTTCTTT.

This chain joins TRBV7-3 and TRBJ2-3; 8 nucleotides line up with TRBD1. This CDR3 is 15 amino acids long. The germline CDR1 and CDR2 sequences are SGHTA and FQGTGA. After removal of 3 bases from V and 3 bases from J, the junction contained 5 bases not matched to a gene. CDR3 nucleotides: TGTGCCAGCAGCTTTGGTAACAGGGGGACAGATACGCAGTATTTT. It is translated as CASSFGNRGTDTQYF.

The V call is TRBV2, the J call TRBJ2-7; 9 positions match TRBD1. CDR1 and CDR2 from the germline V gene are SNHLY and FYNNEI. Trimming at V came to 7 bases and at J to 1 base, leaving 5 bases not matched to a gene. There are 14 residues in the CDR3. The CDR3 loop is CASIPGTGSYEQYF. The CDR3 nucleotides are TGTGCCAGCATCCCCGGGACAGGGTCCTACGAGCAGTACTTC.

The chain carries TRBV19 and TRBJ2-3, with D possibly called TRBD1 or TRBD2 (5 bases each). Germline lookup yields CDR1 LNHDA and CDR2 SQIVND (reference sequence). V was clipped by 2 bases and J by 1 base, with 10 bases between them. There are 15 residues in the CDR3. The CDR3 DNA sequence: TGTGCCAGTAGTATACGAGGGGCCGGCACAGATACGCAGTATTTT. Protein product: CASSIRGAGTDTQYF. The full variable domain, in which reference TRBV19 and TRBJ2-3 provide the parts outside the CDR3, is DGGITQSPKYLFRKEGQNVTLSCEQNLNHDAMYWYRQDPGQGLRLIYYSQIVNDFQKGDIAEGYSVSREKKESFPLTVTSAQKNPTAFYLCASSIRGAGTDTQYFGPGTRLTVL.

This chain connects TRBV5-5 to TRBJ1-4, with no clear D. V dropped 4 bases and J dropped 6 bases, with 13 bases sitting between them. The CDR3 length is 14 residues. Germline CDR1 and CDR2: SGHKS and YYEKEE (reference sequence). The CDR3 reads CASSRRVDDEKLFF. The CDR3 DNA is TGTGCCAGCAGCCGGCGGGTGGATGATGAAAAACTGTTTTTT.

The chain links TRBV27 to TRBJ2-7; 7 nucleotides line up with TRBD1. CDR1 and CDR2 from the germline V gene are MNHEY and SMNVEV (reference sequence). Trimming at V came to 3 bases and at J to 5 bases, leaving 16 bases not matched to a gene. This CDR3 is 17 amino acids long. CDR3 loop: CASSFIQGNPFLHEQYF. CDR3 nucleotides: TGTGCCAGCAGTTTCATACAGGGGAATCCGTTCCTCCACGAGCAGTACTTC.

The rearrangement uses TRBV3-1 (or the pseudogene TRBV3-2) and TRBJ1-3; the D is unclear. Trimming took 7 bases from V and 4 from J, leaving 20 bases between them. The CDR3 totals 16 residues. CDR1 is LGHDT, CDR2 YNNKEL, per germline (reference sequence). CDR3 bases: TGTGCCAGCACCACTCGTTCGTCGCTGGGAGGAAACACCATATATTTT. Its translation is CASTTRSSLGGNTIYF.

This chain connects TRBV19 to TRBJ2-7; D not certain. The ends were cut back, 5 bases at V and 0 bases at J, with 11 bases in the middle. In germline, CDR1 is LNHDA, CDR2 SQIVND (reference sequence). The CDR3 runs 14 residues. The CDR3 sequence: CASSPYGSSYEQYF. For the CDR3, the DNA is TGTGCCAGTAGTCCTTATGGCAGCTCCTACGAGCAGTACTTC.

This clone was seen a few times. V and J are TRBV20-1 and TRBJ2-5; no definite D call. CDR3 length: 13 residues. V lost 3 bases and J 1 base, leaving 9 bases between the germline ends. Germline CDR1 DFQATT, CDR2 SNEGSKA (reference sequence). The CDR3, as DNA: TGCAGTGCTAGTAGACTTCTCCAAGAGACCCAGTACTTC. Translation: CSASRLLQETQYF.

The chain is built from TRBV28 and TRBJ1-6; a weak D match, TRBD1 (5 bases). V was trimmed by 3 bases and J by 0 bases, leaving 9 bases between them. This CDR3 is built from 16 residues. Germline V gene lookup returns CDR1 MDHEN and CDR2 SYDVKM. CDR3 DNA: TGTGCCAGCAGTTTGGGGGGGATCTCCTATAATTCACCCCTCCACTTT. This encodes CASSLGGISYNSPLHF.

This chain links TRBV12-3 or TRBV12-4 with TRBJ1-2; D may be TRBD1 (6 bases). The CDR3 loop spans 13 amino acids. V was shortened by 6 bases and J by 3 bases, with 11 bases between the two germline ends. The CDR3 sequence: CASREQGYYGYTF. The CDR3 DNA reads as TGTGCCAGCAGGGAACAGGGATACTATGGCTACACCTTC.

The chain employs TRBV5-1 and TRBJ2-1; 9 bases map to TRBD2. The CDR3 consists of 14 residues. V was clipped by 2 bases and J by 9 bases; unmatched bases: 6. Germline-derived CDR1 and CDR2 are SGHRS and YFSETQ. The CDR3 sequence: CASSFASGNTEQFF. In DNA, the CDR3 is TGCGCCAGCAGCTTTGCTAGCGGGAACACTGAGCAGTTCTTC.

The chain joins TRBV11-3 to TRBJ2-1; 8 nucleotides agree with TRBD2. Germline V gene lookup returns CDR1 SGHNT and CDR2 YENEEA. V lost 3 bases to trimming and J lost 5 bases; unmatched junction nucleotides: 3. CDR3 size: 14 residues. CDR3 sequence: CASSFGLADNEQFF. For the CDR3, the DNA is TGTGCCAGCAGCTTCGGACTAGCCGACAATGAGCAGTTCTTC. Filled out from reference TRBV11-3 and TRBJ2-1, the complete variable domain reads EAGVVQSPRYKIIEKKQPVAFWCNPISGHNTLYWYLQNLGQGPELLIRYENEEAVDDSQLPKDRFSAERLKGVDSTLKIQPAELGDSAVYLCASSFGLADNEQFFGPGTRLTVL.